The 14 T cell receptor beta chains given below trace back to one sample, sequenced in a study of CD8+CD57+ T cells in acquired aplastic anemia. Genomic DNA was employed as the template in profiling TCR beta VDJ and CDR3. TCRdb fed the reads into MiXCR, producing one record per CDR3 protein. The table records 90,000 to 130,000 distinct CDR3 sequences, 50% to 65% of them present only once. The sequencing input was sorted CD4+, CD8+, or CD8+CD57+ T cells (not recorded which) from PBMCs. Receptors were obtained from a human donor in good health, serving as a control.

V and J are TRBV7-8 and TRBJ2-7, with 7 bases lining up with TRBD2. This CDR3 has 14 amino acids. Per the germline V gene, CDR1 is SGHVS and CDR2 is FQNEAQ. As DNA, the CDR3 is TGTCCCAACAGAAAACGACTAGCCTTCCACGAGCAGTACTTC. Encoded protein: CPNRKRLAFHEQYF.

This chain joins TRBV15 and TRBJ1-2, with 10 bases aligning to TRBD1. Germline lookup yields CDR1 LNHNV and CDR2 YYDKDF (reference sequence). This CDR3 has 15 residues. V shed 0 bases, J shed 8 bases, and the junction held 6 bases outside the gene matches. The CDR3 loop is CATSREGQGVYGYTF. CDR3 nucleotide sequence: TGTGCCACCAGCAGAGAAGGACAGGGGGTTTACGGCTACACCTTC.

The rearrangement uses TRBV7-9 and TRBJ2-7; D could derive from TRBD1 or TRBD2 (5 bases each). CDR3 size: 13 residues. Germline V gene data show CDR1 as SEHNR and CDR2 as FQNEAQ (reference sequence). Between the trimmed V and J ends, which lost 5 bases and 3 bases, there was a span of 11 bases. In DNA, the CDR3 is TGTGCCAGCAGCCCCGGGACCGACTACGAGCAGTACTTC. Protein product: CASSPGTDYEQYF.

The J gene is TRBJ2-2, the V gene TRBV12-3 or TRBV12-4; D unclear. V shed 5 bases and J shed 5 bases, with 12 bases lying between them. This CDR3 has 14 residues. This CDR3 reads CASSTYDQTGELFF. The CDR3 DNA reads TGTGCCAGCAGTACCTACGACCAGACCGGGGAGCTGTTTTTT.

This clonotype appeared many times. The J gene is TRBJ2-5, the V gene TRBV4-3; 12 positions match TRBD2. The CDR3 spans 15 residues. Trimming cost V 1 base and J 5 bases; bases outside gene matches: 2. Germline V gene lookup returns CDR1 LGHNA and CDR2 YSLEER. DNA for the CDR3: TGCGCCAGCAGCCAAGGACTAGCGGGGGAGGAGACCCAGTACTTC. Its protein product is CASSQGLAGEETQYF.

Concerning this clonotype: Lacking the conserved final phenylalanine or tryptophan, this CDR3 likely reflects a read error. The rearrangement links TRBV11-2 to TRBJ1-2; 8 bases match TRBD1. The CDR3 consists of 17 residues. Germline V gene data show CDR1 as SGHAT and CDR2 as FQNNGV. CDR3: CASSLSNGGQANYGYTL. CDR3 coding DNA: TGTGCCAGCAGCTTATCCAATGGGGGACAGGCGAACTATGGTTACACCCTC.

The genes are TRBV29-1 and TRBJ2-5; possibly TRBD1 for D (5 bases). CDR1 is SQVTM, CDR2 ANQGSEA, per germline. This CDR3 comprises 11 residues. The CDR3 loop is CSYRTQETQYF. The CDR3 region has the DNA TGCAGTTACAGGACCCAAGAGACCCAGTACTTC.

This clonotype turned up a few times. The chain links TRBV4-3 to TRBJ1-4; D unclear. Trimming took off 1 base at V and 5 bases at J, with 11 bases between the two ends. The CDR3 extends over 15 amino acids. CDR1 and CDR2 from the germline V gene are LGHNA and YSLEER. CDR3 protein: CASSQAAGPNEKLFF. The DNA of the CDR3 is TGCGCCAGCAGCCAAGCTGCAGGTCCCAATGAAAAACTGTTTTTT.

This sequence joins TRBV20-1 and TRBJ2-5; possibly TRBD2 for D (5 bases). The CDR3 has 13 residues. V lost 1 base, J lost 5 bases, and 11 bases lay in between. Germline loops: CDR1 DFQATT, CDR2 SNEGSKA (reference sequence). DNA for the CDR3: TGCAGTGCTAGAGCGGGTAGGGAGGAGACCCAGTACTTC. It yields the protein CSARAGREETQYF.

This clonotype was picked up many times. The J gene is TRBJ1-1, the V gene TRBV4-3; a possible D gene is TRBD1 (6 bases). CDR1 is LGHNA, CDR2 YSLEER, per germline. The CDR3 sequence is 19 residues long. The V end was cut by 2 bases, the J end by 0 bases, with 22 bases between. CDR3 sequence: CASSQHDGTRSSMNTEAFF. The CDR3 DNA follows: TGCGCCAGCAGCCAACATGACGGGACACGGTCTAGCATGAACACTGAAGCTTTCTTT.

In this sample, this clonotype turned up once. The chain carries TRBV2 and TRBJ2-3, with 8 bases fitting TRBD2. Trimming removed 6 bases from V and 2 bases from J; junction bases left unmatched: 7. The CDR3 length is 15 residues. Germline V gene lookup returns CDR1 SNHLY and CDR2 FYNNEI. The CDR3: CASRIEREITDTQYF. CDR3 DNA sequence: TGTGCCAGCAGGATAGAGCGGGAGATCACAGATACGCAGTATTTT. Variable domain in full (rest from reference TRBV2 and TRBJ2-3): EPEVTQTPSHQVTQMGQEVILRCVPISNHLYFYWYRQILGQKVEFLVSFYNNEISEKSEIFDDQFSVERPDGSNFTLKIRSTKLEDSAMYFCASRIEREITDTQYFGPGTRLTVL.

This clonotype was seen ten or more times. This chain connects TRBV4-1 to TRBJ2-3; D remains ambiguous. This CDR3 spans 15 amino acids. Germline V gives CDR1 MGHRA, CDR2 YSYEKL. Between the trimmed V and J ends, which lost 8 bases and 0 bases, there was a span of 15 bases. The CDR3 is CASRPLILSTDTQYF. The CDR3, as DNA: TGCGCCAGCCGCCCTCTGATACTTAGCACAGATACGCAGTATTTT.

This clonotype occurred a few times. The CDR3 DNA is TGTGCCAGCAGCCCGACGGGGGTCGCTGAAGCTTTCTTT. Encoded protein: CASSPTGVAEAFF. This sequence joins TRBV10-3 and TRBJ1-1, with D possibly matching TRBD1 (5 bases). Trimming took off 10 bases at V and 6 bases at J, with 18 bases between the two ends. The CDR3 spans 13 residues. The germline gives CDR1 ENHRY, CDR2 SYGVKD.

V is TRBV27 and J is TRBJ2-3; no firm D call. Germline assignment: CDR1 MNHEY and CDR2 SMNVEV (reference sequence). Trimming left V 8 bases short and J 7 bases short, with 31 bases between. CDR3 length: 18 amino acids. The CDR3, as DNA: TGTGCCAGCGCGACCCCTAGTCGGCGGATGCTTGAGCCTTATACGCAGTATTTT. This translates into CASATPSRRMLEPYTQYF.